The rows below give T cell receptor beta chains drawn from one sample of a study of T cell responses to AZD1222 COVID-19 vaccine. Only in-frame clones appear in the TCRdb table, and some are missing; sequencing was by immunoSEQ multiplex PCR. The data hold 100,000 to 150,000 clones, with roughly nine tenths observed a single time. The material sequenced was peripheral blood, taken on day 0 of AZD1222 vaccination. The receptor set was obtained from an adult in good health. The CDR3 runs from the conserved cysteine through the conserved F or W. D genes are given only for firm matches. The size field is filled for only some rows; it gives once, few, many or a size class.

clone_size: .
v_call: TRBV7-3
j_call: TRBJ1-6
d_call: .
cdr3_nt: TGTGCCAGCAGCTTAACTGGGGGGGCCCTACTCCACTTT
cdr3_aa: CASSLTGGALLHF

clone_size: few
v_call: TRBV9
j_call: TRBJ1-2
d_call: .
cdr3_nt: TGTGCCAGCAGCGTAGCTCATGCCCAGGGAGGCTATGGCTACACCTTC
cdr3_aa: CASSVAHAQGGYGYTF

clone_size: .
v_call: TRBV5-4
j_call: TRBJ1-5
d_call: .
cdr3_nt: TGTGCCAGCAGCTTGGCCGGGGGGAATCAGCCCCAGCATTTT
cdr3_aa: CASSLAGGNQPQHF

clone_size: once
v_call: TRBV27
j_call: TRBJ2-1
d_call: .
cdr3_nt: TGTGCCAGCAGTTTAGGTGGGAGGACCTCCTACAATGAGCAGTTCTTC
cdr3_aa: CASSLGGRTSYNEQFF

clone_size: .
v_call: TRBV9
j_call: TRBJ1-2
d_call: .
cdr3_nt: TGTGCCAGCAGCGCTTGGGGGGAGGGGACTGGCTACACCTTC
cdr3_aa: CASSAWGEGTGYTF

clone_size: .
v_call: TRBV20-1
j_call: TRBJ2-7
d_call: TRBD1
cdr3_nt: TGCAGTGCTAGTAAAGCCGGGACAGGGGGCCGTGGTGAGCAGTACTTC
cdr3_aa: CSASKAGTGGRGEQYF

clone_size: .
v_call: TRBV9
j_call: TRBJ2-7
d_call: TRBD2
cdr3_nt: TGTGCCAGCAGCTCCGGACTAGCGGGAGCGAAAAGACCCTACGAGCAGTACTTC
cdr3_aa: CASSSGLAGAKRPYEQYF

clone_size: .
v_call: TRBV7-6
j_call: TRBJ1-1
d_call: .
cdr3_nt: TGTGCCAGCAGCTCGGCTGGGTTCATGAACACTGAAGCTTTCTTT
cdr3_aa: CASSSAGFMNTEAFF

clone_size: .
v_call: TRBV5-1
j_call: TRBJ1-1
d_call: TRBD1
cdr3_nt: TGCGCCAGCAGGACCGGGACAGGGGGCAACACTGAAGCTTTCTTT
cdr3_aa: CASRTGTGGNTEAFF

clone_size: .
v_call: TRBV27
j_call: TRBJ1-5
d_call: .
cdr3_nt: TGTGCCAGCAGTCAACAGGGTTTGGGCAATCAGCCCCAGCATTTT
cdr3_aa: CASSQQGLGNQPQHF

clone_size: .
v_call: TRBV6-5
j_call: TRBJ1-5
d_call: TRBD1
cdr3_nt: TGTGCCAGCAGTCGGACAGGGATCGATCAGCCCCAGCATTTT
cdr3_aa: CASSRTGIDQPQHF

clone_size: .
v_call: TRBV13
j_call: TRBJ2-3
d_call: TRBD2
cdr3_nt: TGTGCCAGCAGCTCCGGGACTAGGCCGGGAGATACGCAGTATTTT
cdr3_aa: CASSSGTRPGDTQYF

clone_size: .
v_call: TRBV5-4
j_call: TRBJ2-5
d_call: .
cdr3_nt: TGTGCCAGCAGCTTGGGTCGCGAGACCCAGTACTTC
cdr3_aa: CASSLGRETQYF

clone_size: .
v_call: TRBV4-1
j_call: TRBJ1-5
d_call: TRBD1
cdr3_nt: TGCGCCAGCAGCCAAACAGGGGGTGGGAATCAGCCCCAGCATTTT
cdr3_aa: CASSQTGGGNQPQHF

clone_size: .
v_call: TRBV27
j_call: TRBJ2-1
d_call: TRBD2
cdr3_nt: TGTGCCAGCAGTTTATTCCGGGAGGGCTACAATGAGCAGTTCTTC
cdr3_aa: CASSLFREGYNEQFF

clone_size: .
v_call: TRBV27
j_call: TRBJ2-1
d_call: .
cdr3_nt: TGTGCCAGCAGTTTGAAAGGGAGCTCCTACAATGAGCAGTTCTTC
cdr3_aa: CASSLKGSSYNEQFF

clone_size: few
v_call: TRBV6-2/TRBV6-3
j_call: TRBJ1-4
d_call: .
cdr3_nt: TGTGCCAGCAGTTACACGCCGCGAAACCACGCAACTAATGAAAAACTGTTTTTT
cdr3_aa: CASSYTPRNHATNEKLFF

clone_size: .
v_call: TRBV5-1
j_call: TRBJ2-5
d_call: .
cdr3_nt: TGCGCCAGCAGCTTCCGGACAGTCCAAGAGACCCAGTACTTC
cdr3_aa: CASSFRTVQETQYF

clone_size: .
v_call: TRBV2
j_call: TRBJ2-7
d_call: TRBD1
cdr3_nt: TGTGCCAGCAGTATACAGGGGGGCCCCTACGAGCAGTACTTC
cdr3_aa: CASSIQGGPYEQYF

clone_size: .
v_call: TRBV12-5
j_call: TRBJ1-4
d_call: .
cdr3_nt: TGTGCTAGTGGCATCGGGATAACTAATGAAAAACTGTTTTTT
cdr3_aa: CASGIGITNEKLFF

clone_size: once
v_call: TRBV4-2
j_call: TRBJ1-2
d_call: .
cdr3_nt: TGTGCCAGCAGCCAACAGGGACTCCATGGCTACACCTTC
cdr3_aa: CASSQQGLHGYTF

clone_size: .
v_call: TRBV7-9
j_call: TRBJ1-3
d_call: .
cdr3_nt: TGTGCCAGCAGCAATACAGGGAGCTCTGGAAACACCATATATTTT
cdr3_aa: CASSNTGSSGNTIYF

clone_size: .
v_call: TRBV2
j_call: TRBJ1-1
d_call: .
cdr3_nt: TGTGCCAGTGGCGAGGAGGGTCGATTGCGCGCTGAAGCTTTCTTT
cdr3_aa: CASGEEGRLRAEAFF

clone_size: once
v_call: TRBV4-2
j_call: TRBJ2-2
d_call: .
cdr3_nt: TGTGCCAGCAGCCAAGATCCGGGGGCCAGAGGGGAGCTGTTTTTT
cdr3_aa: CASSQDPGARGELFF

clone_size: .
v_call: TRBV19
j_call: TRBJ2-7
d_call: TRBD2
cdr3_nt: TGTGCCAGTAGTATGACTAGCTCCTCGAGCTCCTACGAGCAGTACTTC
cdr3_aa: CASSMTSSSSSYEQYF

clone_size: .
v_call: TRBV7-3
j_call: TRBJ2-3
d_call: .
cdr3_nt: TGTGCCAGCAGCCTCGACAGCCCCTTGGATACGCAGTATTTT
cdr3_aa: CASSLDSPLDTQYF

clone_size: .
v_call: TRBV28
j_call: TRBJ2-7
d_call: TRBD2
cdr3_nt: TGTGCCAGCAGAAACATAGCGGGAGGGCCCTACGAGCAGTACTTC
cdr3_aa: CASRNIAGGPYEQYF

clone_size: .
v_call: TRBV4-1
j_call: TRBJ1-1
d_call: .
cdr3_nt: TGCGCCAGCAGCCATATAGAGTTGACGGCATTGAACACTGAAGCTTTCTTT
cdr3_aa: CASSHIELTALNTEAFF

clone_size: .
v_call: TRBV5-1
j_call: TRBJ1-1
d_call: .
cdr3_nt: TGCGCCAGCAGCTTCGAGGGGACTCACACTGAAGCTTTCTTT
cdr3_aa: CASSFEGTHTEAFF

clone_size: few
v_call: TRBV5-5
j_call: TRBJ1-6
d_call: TRBD1
cdr3_nt: TGTGCCAGCAGCTTGGACCCAGGGGGTTCACCCCTCCACTTT
cdr3_aa: CASSLDPGGSPLHF

clone_size: .
v_call: TRBV24-1
j_call: TRBJ2-1
d_call: .
cdr3_nt: TGTGCCACGTCCCCAAGGACCCCGGCGGACAATGAGCAGTTCTTC
cdr3_aa: CATSPRTPADNEQFF

clone_size: .
v_call: TRBV7-2
j_call: TRBJ1-1
d_call: .
cdr3_nt: TGTGCCAGCAGCGGTTACACGAACACTGAAGCTTTCTTT
cdr3_aa: CASSGYTNTEAFF

clone_size: medium-sized
v_call: TRBV6-4
j_call: TRBJ2-3
d_call: TRBD1
cdr3_nt: TGTGCCAGCAGTGACTCCAGGGACAGCTACACAGATACGCAGTATTTT
cdr3_aa: CASSDSRDSYTDTQYF

clone_size: once
v_call: TRBV28
j_call: TRBJ1-3
d_call: .
cdr3_nt: TGTGCCAGCAGTTTTCGGGGAATCTCTGGAAACACCATATATTTT
cdr3_aa: CASSFRGISGNTIYF

clone_size: .
v_call: TRBV13
j_call: TRBJ2-7
d_call: TRBD1
cdr3_nt: TGTGCCAGCAGCTCCGGGACAGGGGTACTGGAACAGTACTTC
cdr3_aa: CASSSGTGVLEQYF

clone_size: .
v_call: TRBV5-1
j_call: TRBJ2-7
d_call: .
cdr3_nt: TGCGCCAGCAGCTTGGGACCCGAGCAGTACTTC
cdr3_aa: CASSLGPEQYF

clone_size: .
v_call: TRBV28
j_call: TRBJ1-1
d_call: TRBD1
cdr3_nt: TGTGCCAGCAGTTTATGGGGGACAGGGGCGGAAGGGACTGAAGCTTTCTTT
cdr3_aa: CASSLWGTGAEGTEAFF

clone_size: .
v_call: TRBV5-6
j_call: TRBJ2-1
d_call: .
cdr3_nt: TGTGCCAGCAGCTTGGGACAAGACAATGAGCAGTTCTTC
cdr3_aa: CASSLGQDNEQFF

clone_size: .
v_call: TRBV5-4
j_call: TRBJ2-1
d_call: TRBD2
cdr3_nt: TGTGCCAGCAGCGGCCTGACTAGCCGGATCAATGAGCAGTTCTTC
cdr3_aa: CASSGLTSRINEQFF

clone_size: .
v_call: TRBV28
j_call: TRBJ2-7
d_call: .
cdr3_nt: TGTGCCAGCAGTTTTTTTCAAGCCTACTACGAGCAGTACTTC
cdr3_aa: CASSFFQAYYEQYF

clone_size: few
v_call: TRBV11-3
j_call: TRBJ2-5
d_call: .
cdr3_nt: TGTGCCAGCAGCTTGAACCACCTCTCGGGTGAGACCCAGTACTTC
cdr3_aa: CASSLNHLSGETQYF

clone_size: .
v_call: TRBV4-3
j_call: TRBJ2-5
d_call: TRBD1
cdr3_nt: TGCGCCAGCAGCCAAGACCGGACAGGGGGCGGAGAGACCCAGTACTTC
cdr3_aa: CASSQDRTGGGETQYF